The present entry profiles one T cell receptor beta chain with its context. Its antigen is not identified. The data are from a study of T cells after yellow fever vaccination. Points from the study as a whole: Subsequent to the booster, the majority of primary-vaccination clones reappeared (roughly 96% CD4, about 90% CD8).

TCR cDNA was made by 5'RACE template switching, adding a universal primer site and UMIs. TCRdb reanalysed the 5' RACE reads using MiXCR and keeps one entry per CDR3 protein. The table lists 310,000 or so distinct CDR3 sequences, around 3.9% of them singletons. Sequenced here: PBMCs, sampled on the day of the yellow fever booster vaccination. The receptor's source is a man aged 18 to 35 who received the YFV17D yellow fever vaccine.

CDR3 amino acids: CASRSGGHDGYTF. For the CDR3, the DNA is TGTGCCAGCAGGTCTGGGGGGCACGATGGCTACACCTTC. J is TRBJ1-2 and V is TRBV6-2 or TRBV6-3, with a weak D call TRBD1 (6 bases). Per the germline V gene, CDR1 is MNHEY and CDR2 is SVGEGT. Trimming cost V 6 bases and J 6 bases, with 14 bases left between them. This CDR3 is 13 amino acids long.